This T cell receptor beta chain was documented in a study of cytomegalovirus exposure and HLA in healthy donors. As regards this clone: What it recognizes is unknown.

The PCR contained 60 Vbeta and 13 Jbeta primers. Libraries were prepared by immunoSEQ multiplex PCR; TCRdb keeps only in-frame clonotypes and omits some of them. The sample lists 140,000 to 150,000 clones, approximately 78% occurring once. Study conclusions and caveats: When analyzed later, a missense DCLRE1C variant was found to be linked to TCR beta V- and J-gene trimming. As a later analysis revealed, most CMV-associated TCR beta chains appeared HLA-restricted.

This clonotype was obtained from a woman aged 18-35 years in good health and CMV-seropositive. The sample consisted of PBMCs.

CDR3 bases: TGCGCCAGCAGCTTGGGCGGGGCCGCCAAAAACATTCAGTACTTC. Its protein product is CASSLGGAAKNIQYF. This sequence joins TRBV5-1 and TRBJ2-4, with TRBD2 as a possible D gene (6 bases). The CDR3 consists of 15 residues. Germline assignment: CDR1 SGHRS and CDR2 YFSETQ. V lost 0 bases to trimming and J lost 1 base, with 8 bases between them. Full variable domain (remainder filled in from reference TRBV5-1 and TRBJ2-4): KAGVTQTPRYLIKTRGQQVTLSCSPISGHRSVSWYQQTPGQGLQFLFEYFSETQRNKGNFPGRFSGRQFSNSRSEMNVSTLELGDSALYLCASSLGGAAKNIQYFGAGTRLSVL.